This T cell receptor (beta chain) is from a study of cytomegalovirus exposure and HLA in healthy donors. Study-level results: Most subjects had HLA-A and HLA-B alleles reportedly predicted accurately by TCR beta sequences. What a later analysis reportedly showed was that an Asian-associated ancestry cluster had fewer N-insertions than the approximately 700-donor mean.

The PCR made use of 60 Vbeta and 13 Jbeta primers. Profiling relied on immunoSEQ multiplex PCR, and the TCRdb table lists in-frame clones only, not all of them. Among about 170,000 clones, roughly 85% were seen once, and the ten largest hold 1%. As concerns this clone: The antigen is not known.

J was trimmed by 4 bases and V by 2 bases; bases with no gene match: 4. Looked up from germline, CDR1 is SGHVS and CDR2 is FQNEAQ. The CDR3 length is 14 residues. The sequenced sample was PBMCs. The V and J genes are TRBV7-8 and TRBJ1-1, with TRBD1 matching over 7 bases. This receptor was identified in a boy aged 2 to 10 in good health and CMV-seronegative. CDR3: CASSLSTGVTEAFF. CDR3 DNA: TGTGCCAGCAGCTTAAGTACAGGGGTCACTGAAGCTTTCTTT.